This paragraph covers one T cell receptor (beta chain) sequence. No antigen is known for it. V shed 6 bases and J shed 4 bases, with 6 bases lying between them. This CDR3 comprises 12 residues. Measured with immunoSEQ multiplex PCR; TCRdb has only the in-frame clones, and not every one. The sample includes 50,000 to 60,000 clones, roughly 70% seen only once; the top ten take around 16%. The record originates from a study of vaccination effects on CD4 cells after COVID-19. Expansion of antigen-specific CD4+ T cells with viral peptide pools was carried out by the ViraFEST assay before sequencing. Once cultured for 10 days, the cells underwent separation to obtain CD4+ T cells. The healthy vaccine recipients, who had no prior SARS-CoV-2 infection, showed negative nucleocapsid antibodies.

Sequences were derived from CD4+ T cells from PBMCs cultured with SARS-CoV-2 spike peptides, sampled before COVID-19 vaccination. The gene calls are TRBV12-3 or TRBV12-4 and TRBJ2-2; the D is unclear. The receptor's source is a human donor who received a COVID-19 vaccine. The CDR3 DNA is TGTGCCAGCAGCGTCCCCACCGGGGAGCTGTTTTTT. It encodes CASSVPTGELFF.